The 15 T cell receptor beta chains given below trace back to one sample, sequenced in a study of cytomegalovirus exposure and HLA in healthy donors. This PCR relied on a set of 60 Vbeta primers and 13 Jbeta primers. Data came from immunoSEQ multiplex PCR; TCRdb stores just in-frame clones and leaves some out. The table shows fewer than 200,000 clones, with under 85% occurring only once. Sequences were obtained from PBMCs. The receptors stem from a woman aged 18-30 years in good health and CMV-seropositive.

This clone appeared a few times. The chain combines TRBV11-1 with TRBJ1-1, with 12 nucleotides matching TRBD1. The CDR3 totals 16 residues. Per germline, CDR1 SGHAT and CDR2 FQDESV (reference sequence). J gave up 0 bases and V 5 bases, and 4 bases lay outside the gene matches. The CDR3 sequence is CASSQGDRGLNTEAFF. The CDR3 bases are TGTGCCAGCAGCCAAGGGGACAGGGGGCTGAACACTGAAGCTTTCTTT.

This chain links TRBV5-4 with TRBJ2-7; 7 bases fit TRBD2. The CDR3 length is 15 residues. Trimming at V came to 3 bases and at J to 4 bases, leaving 10 bases not matched to a gene. Germline V gives CDR1 SGHNT, CDR2 YYREEE (reference sequence). This CDR3 reads CASSWGEGGEYEQYF. CDR3 sequence (DNA): TGTGCCAGCAGCTGGGGGGAGGGCGGGGAGTACGAGCAGTACTTC.

Comment on this clone: Germline and junction disagree at one end, which may indicate a read error. The chain is built from TRBV7-3 and TRBJ2-7, with TRBD2 matching over 7 bases. CDR1 and CDR2 from the germline V gene are SGHTA and FQGTGA. This CDR3 has 14 amino acids. CDR3 coding DNA: TGTTCCAGCAGCCAAGGCGGGGGTTCCTACGAGCAGTACTTC. This codes for CSSSQGGGSYEQYF.

V and J are TRBV6-1 and TRBJ1-1; no reliable D call. Trimming cost V 7 bases and J 1 base, with 10 bases left between them. This CDR3 spans 13 amino acids. Germline V gives CDR1 MNHNS, CDR2 SASEGT. The CDR3 DNA reads TGTGCCAGCAACCCTACAGAGAACACTGAAGCTTTCTTT. Translated: CASNPTENTEAFF.

The J gene is TRBJ2-3, the V gene TRBV7-6, with TRBD2 matching 9 bases. CDR3 length: 16 residues. The germline V gene encodes CDR1 SGHVS and CDR2 FNYEAQ. V dropped 2 bases and J dropped 3; count of bases not matched to a gene: 6. The CDR3 DNA is TGTGCCAGCAGCTTATACCCAGCGGGGGGTACAGATACGCAGTATTTT. It translates to CASSLYPAGGTDTQYF.

The chain recombines TRBV10-3 with TRBJ1-5; 10 positions match TRBD1. The CDR3 is made up of 17 amino acids. J was trimmed by 4 bases and V by 0 bases; bases with no gene match: 6. From germline, CDR1 is ENHRY and CDR2 SYGVKD. CDR3 in DNA: TGTGCCATCAGTGAGTCGGCGACAGGGGGCTGGAATCAGCCCCAGCATTTT. It is translated as CAISESATGGWNQPQHF.

This sequence joins TRBV27 and TRBJ1-6, with D possibly TRBD1 on 6 matching bases. Germline V gives CDR1 MNHEY, CDR2 SMNVEV (reference sequence). This CDR3 spans 21 amino acids. With 0 bases removed from V and 5 bases from J, the gap between germline ends came to 26 bases. Here the CDR3 reads CASSLSVRGREPFLNNSPLHF. Written as DNA, the CDR3 is TGTGCCAGCAGTTTATCTGTTCGGGGGCGGGAGCCATTTCTAAATAATTCACCCCTCCACTTT.

This clone was recorded only once. The chain links TRBV10-2 to TRBJ2-7; TRBD2 aligns across 14 bases. V lost 11 bases to trimming and J lost 2 bases; unmatched junction nucleotides: 14. The CDR3 sequence is 17 residues long. Looked up from germline, CDR1 is WSHSY and CDR2 is SAAADI. CDR3 loop: CAVRGTSGGPNPYEQYF. CDR3 sequence (DNA): TGCGCCGTACGGGGGACTAGCGGGGGTCCAAACCCCTACGAGCAGTACTTC.

The chain carries TRBV5-6 and TRBJ2-7, with D possibly matching TRBD1 (6 bases). The germline gives CDR1 SGHDT, CDR2 YYEEEE. V lost 3 bases and J lost 6, with 10 bases in between. CDR3 length: 12 residues. CDR3 DNA sequence: TGTGCCAGCAGCTCAGGGGCGGCCGAGCAGTACTTC. It translates to CASSSGAAEQYF.

The V gene is TRBV18, the J gene TRBJ2-1; 8 positions match TRBD2. Trimming at V came to 0 bases and at J to 6 bases, leaving 7 bases not matched to a gene. The CDR3 is made up of 16 amino acids. Germline V CDR1 and CDR2: KGHSH, LQKENI. The CDR3: CASSPPIGGGLNEQFF. The CDR3 nucleotides read TGTGCCAGCTCACCACCGATTGGCGGGGGGCTCAATGAGCAGTTCTTC.

The chain combines TRBV4-2 with TRBJ1-1; D call uncertain. V gave up 0 bases and J gave up 4 bases, with 9 bases separating them. The V gene's germline CDR1 is LGHNA and CDR2 YNFKEQ. This CDR3 is 14 amino acids long. In nucleotides, the CDR3 is TGTGCCAGCAGCCAAGACTGGGCGGGCACTGAAGCTTTCTTT. Its translation is CASSQDWAGTEAFF.

This chain connects TRBV7-2 to TRBJ1-2; 7 bases agree with TRBD1. The CDR3 has 13 residues. V trimming: 5 bases; J trimming: 12 bases; junction bases outside the gene matches: 12. The germline V gene encodes CDR1 SGHTA and CDR2 FQGNSA. CDR3 in amino acids: CASSLDRATVNTF. CDR3 in DNA: TGTGCCAGCAGCCTTGACAGGGCGACCGTGAACACCTTC.

The chain recombines TRBV6-5 with TRBJ1-6, with 8 bases lining up with TRBD1. The CDR3 totals 14 residues. CDR1 is MNHEY and CDR2 is SVGAGI in the germline V gene. V trimming: 5 bases; J trimming: 10 bases; junction bases outside the gene matches: 7. The CDR3 is CASSRQGRNSPLHF. The CDR3 bases are TGTGCCAGCAGTAGACAGGGGCGGAACTCACCCCTCCACTTT.

The gene calls are TRBV6-6 and TRBJ1-2, with 9 bases aligning to TRBD1. Germline trimming cut 5 bases from V and 3 bases from J; bases unmatched to any gene: 4. Germline V gene data show CDR1 as MNHNY and CDR2 as SVGAGI (reference sequence). The CDR3 is 14 amino acids. CDR3 coding DNA: TGTGCCAGCAGTCCAACAGGGGGCTACTATGGCTACACCTTC. This sequence encodes CASSPTGGYYGYTF.

The chain recombines TRBV28 with TRBJ1-5; maybe TRBD1 (6 bases). Looked up from germline, CDR1 is MDHEN and CDR2 is SYDVKM. The CDR3 totals 14 residues. Trimming cost V 5 bases and J 6 bases, with 14 bases left between them. This chain's CDR3 is CASSLYREGQPQHF. The CDR3 nucleotides are TGTGCCAGCAGTCTCTACAGGGAGGGTCAGCCCCAGCATTTT.